A selection of T cell receptor beta chains follows, all from one sample in a study of T cell responses to AZD1222 COVID-19 vaccine. Using immunoSEQ multiplex PCR, the repertoire was profiled, and TCRdb retains in-frame clones only, with some absent. The table has about 73,000 clones, approximately 90% seen once; the top ten hold roughly 20%. Sequenced here: peripheral blood, sampled on day 0 of AZD1222 vaccination. These receptors were collected from an adult in good health. Both conserved end residues are part of each CDR3. D genes are given only for firm matches. Expanded clones get a size class; other rows say once, few or many, or leave the size out.

clone size	V gene	D gene	J gene	CDR3 DNA	CDR3 protein
once	TRBV18	.	TRBJ1-6	TGTGCCAGCTCACCCGAGAGGAATAATTCACCCCTCCACTTT	CASSPERNNSPLHF
.	TRBV18	.	TRBJ1-5	TGTGCCAGCCGTATCGGGGGCGATAATCAGCCCCAGCATTTT	CASRIGGDNQPQHF
.	TRBV5-4	.	TRBJ1-2	TGTGCCAGCAGCTTGGCGGAACACTATGGCTACACCTTC	CASSLAEHYGYTF
.	TRBV19	.	TRBJ1-1	TGTGCCAGTAGCCCACCCCGGGGAGGGTATGTTACTGAAGCTTTCTTT	CASSPPRGGYVTEAFF
.	TRBV6-6	.	TRBJ2-7	TGTGCCAGCAATAATCAGGGGTACTACGAGCAGTACTTC	CASNNQGYYEQYF
.	TRBV11-3	TRBD2	TRBJ2-7	TGTGCCAGCAGCCCTAGCGGGCTAACCTACGAGCAGTACTTC	CASSPSGLTYEQYF
.	TRBV7-6	.	TRBJ1-3	TGTGCCAGCAGCTTACAAATAGTTGGCTCTGGAAACACCATATATTTT	CASSLQIVGSGNTIYF
.	TRBV14	.	TRBJ2-3	TGTGCCAGCAGCCAGGATCTGGCAGATACGCAGTATTTT	CASSQDLADTQYF
.	TRBV2	TRBD1	TRBJ1-1	TGTGCCAGCAGTCAGGGGGAGGGCACTGAAGCTTTCTTT	CASSQGEGTEAFF
.	TRBV7-2	TRBD2	TRBJ2-7	TGTGCCAGCAGCTTAAAAGCGGGAGCGAACGAGCAGTACTTC	CASSLKAGANEQYF
.	TRBV5-1	TRBD2	TRBJ2-2	TGCGCCAGCAGCTTTCCGCTAGCGGGGGTTCGCACCGGGGAGCTGTTTTTT	CASSFPLAGVRTGELFF
.	TRBV18	.	TRBJ1-1	TGTGCCAGCTCACTAGACAGGAACACTGAAGCTTTCTTT	CASSLDRNTEAFF
.	TRBV29-1	.	TRBJ1-2	TGCAGCGTTCCCATCACCGGGACAAACTATGGCTACACCTTC	CSVPITGTNYGYTF
.	TRBV3-1/TRBV3-2	.	TRBJ1-1	TGTGCCAGCAGCCAAGTCCCCGGGGGATCTAACACTGAAGCTTTCTTT	CASSQVPGGSNTEAFF
.	TRBV12-3/TRBV12-4	.	TRBJ2-7	TGTGCCAGCAGTTTAGGGACGGGCGAGCAGTACTTC	CASSLGTGEQYF
.	TRBV6-2/TRBV6-3	TRBD1	TRBJ1-1	TGTGCCAGCAGTATCACAGGGACAGGCTCCATGAACACTGAAGCTTTCTTT	CASSITGTGSMNTEAFF
.	TRBV29-1	.	TRBJ1-2	TGCAGCGACCAGACAGAAATCTATGGCTACACCTTC	CSDQTEIYGYTF
.	TRBV30	.	TRBJ1-2	TGTGCCTGGAGTGTACCGAGGACGATATACTATGGCTACACCTTC	CAWSVPRTIYYGYTF
.	TRBV19	.	TRBJ1-6	TGTGCCAGTAGTATAGAGCGTAATTCACCCCTCCACTTT	CASSIERNSPLHF
.	TRBV2	.	TRBJ2-1	TGTGCCAGCAGTGAAGACGCTAGTCTGGGCAATGAGCAGTTCTTC	CASSEDASLGNEQFF
once	TRBV5-1	TRBD1	TRBJ2-7	TGCGCCAGCAGCTGGACGACAGGGGGCTACGAGCAGTACTTC	CASSWTTGGYEQYF
.	TRBV7-3	.	TRBJ1-1	TGTGCCAGCAGAGTCGGCTTCCACACTGAAGCTTTCTTT	CASRVGFHTEAFF
.	TRBV5-1	.	TRBJ2-5	TGCGCCGGCAGCTTTCGAGGGGCGGGGGCGAGCGAGACCCAGTACTTC	CAGSFRGAGASETQYF
.	TRBV28	.	TRBJ2-5	TGTGCCAGCAGCCCCGGGCGGTATCAAGAGACCCAGTACTTC	CASSPGRYQETQYF
.	TRBV21-1	.	TRBJ2-5	TGTGCCAGCAACAAACATCGTTTAGGGAGAAAGACCCAGTACTTC	CASNKHRLGRKTQYF
.	TRBV9	.	TRBJ2-3	TGTGCCAGCAGCGTAGCTCCCACAGATACGCAGTATTTT	CASSVAPTDTQYF
.	TRBV29-1	TRBD1	TRBJ1-3	TGCAGCGTGGGACAGGCCTCTGGAAACACCATATATTTT	CSVGQASGNTIYF
once	TRBV29-1	.	TRBJ2-5	TGCAGCGTTGAACGAGGAGGGACGGAGACCCAGTACTTC	CSVERGGTETQYF
.	TRBV4-1	.	TRBJ1-2	TGCGCCAGCAGCCTAGACGGGACAAAAAAGGGTTATGGCTACACCTTC	CASSLDGTKKGYGYTF
.	TRBV30	.	TRBJ1-3	TGTGCCTGGAGACCACAGGGTATAGCTGGAAACACCATATATTTT	CAWRPQGIAGNTIYF
.	TRBV2	.	TRBJ2-7	TGTGCCAGCAGACAGGTGGTCCACGAGCAGTACTTC	CASRQVVHEQYF
.	TRBV28	.	TRBJ1-3	TGTGCCAGCAGCATTGGACAAGCCTCTGGAAACACCATATATTTT	CASSIGQASGNTIYF
.	TRBV28	.	TRBJ2-7	TGTGCCAGCAGCGAAAAAGTTGCCCAAAGCTACGAGCAGTACTTC	CASSEKVAQSYEQYF
.	TRBV5-1	.	TRBJ2-7	TGCGCCAGCAGCTTGCAGGGTGGGGCCTACGAGCAGTACTTC	CASSLQGGAYEQYF
.	TRBV5-6	.	TRBJ1-2	TGTGCCAGCAGCTCCCTACAGGACGGGACCTATGGCTACACCTTC	CASSSLQDGTYGYTF
.	TRBV7-2	.	TRBJ1-1	TGTGCCAGCAGCACCGTTGGGAGGGGGAACACTGAAGCTTTCTTT	CASSTVGRGNTEAFF
.	TRBV28	.	TRBJ2-4	TGTGCCAGCAGTTTAATTCACCAATACGCCAAAAACATTCAGTACTTC	CASSLIHQYAKNIQYF
.	TRBV7-2	.	TRBJ2-7	TGTGCCAGCAGCTTGGCTAGCTCCTACGAGCAGTACTTC	CASSLASSYEQYF
.	TRBV28	.	TRBJ1-1	TGTGCCAGCAGTTTGAGCAGGGATTCCGGGCAAGCTTTCTTT	CASSLSRDSGQAFF
.	TRBV20-1	.	TRBJ2-3	TGCAGTGTCACCTCCGCGTCCACGCAGTATTTT	CSVTSASTQYF
.	TRBV4-1	.	TRBJ1-2	TGCGCCAGCAGCCAAGATAGATCGGGGGCGTATGGCTACACCTTC	CASSQDRSGAYGYTF
.	TRBV19	TRBD1	TRBJ2-7	TGTGCCAGTAGTTCCACCGGGACAGGGGCCTACGAGCAGTACTTC	CASSSTGTGAYEQYF
.	TRBV3-1/TRBV3-2	.	TRBJ2-3	TGTGCCAGCAGCCCGGGTAGCGACGGCACAGATACGCAGTATTTT	CASSPGSDGTDTQYF
.	TRBV6-5	.	TRBJ2-7	TGTGCCAGCAGTTATGGTGGGGGCTCCTACGAGCAGTACTTC	CASSYGGGSYEQYF
.	TRBV2	.	TRBJ1-4	TGTGCCAGCAGTAGAGGAGGGACTAATGAAAAACTGTTTTTT	CASSRGGTNEKLFF
.	TRBV5-1	.	TRBJ2-7	TGCGCCAGCAGTTTGTTCTCCTACGAGCAGTACTTC	CASSLFSYEQYF
.	TRBV7-2	TRBD2	TRBJ2-7	TGTGCCAGCAGCTTAGCGGGGACTAGCGGGGGTTTGTACGAGCAGTACTTC	CASSLAGTSGGLYEQYF
.	TRBV27	.	TRBJ1-6	TGTGCCAGCAGCATGTCGGGGGTCGGCTTAGCGATTTCACCCCTCCACTTT	CASSMSGVGLAISPLHF
.	TRBV28	.	TRBJ2-1	TGTGCCAGTTACGGGGTCAACTGGAGTGAGCAGTTCTTC	CASYGVNWSEQFF
.	TRBV9	.	TRBJ1-1	TGTGCCAGCAGCAGCCAGGCGAACACTGAAGCTTTCTTT	CASSSQANTEAFF
.	TRBV18	.	TRBJ2-3	TGTGCCACCATGCGAGGGGGAGGGGCTCGCACAGATACGCAGTATTTT	CATMRGGGARTDTQYF
.	TRBV10-2	.	TRBJ2-3	TGCGCCAGCAGTGAGGGATCGGATTCCTACACAGATACGCAGTATTTT	CASSEGSDSYTDTQYF
few	TRBV7-3	.	TRBJ2-1	TGTGCCAGCAGCTCCCTAGGTAATGAGCAGTTCTTC	CASSSLGNEQFF
.	TRBV6-5	.	TRBJ1-5	TGTGCCAGCAGTTACGGAGAGGGGAGACAGCCCCAGCATTTT	CASSYGEGRQPQHF
.	TRBV4-1	.	TRBJ1-3	TGCGCCAGCAGCCAAGTGGGGTCTGGAAACACCATATATTTT	CASSQVGSGNTIYF
.	TRBV7-9	.	TRBJ1-1	TGTGCCAGCAGCTTAAAGGTAAGGAGCGAGAGACAGCTGAACACTGAAGCTTTCTTT	CASSLKVRSERQLNTEAFF
.	TRBV27	.	TRBJ2-2	TGTGCCAGCAGTCTTCTCTTGGCCTCCGGGGAGCTGTTTTTT	CASSLLLASGELFF